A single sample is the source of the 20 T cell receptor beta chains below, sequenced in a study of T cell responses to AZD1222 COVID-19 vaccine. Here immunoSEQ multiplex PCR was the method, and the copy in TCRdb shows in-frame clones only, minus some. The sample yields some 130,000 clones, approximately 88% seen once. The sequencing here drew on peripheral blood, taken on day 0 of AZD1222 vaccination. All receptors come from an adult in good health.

The CDR3 loop is CASSSSVGYTF. The DNA for the CDR3 is TGTGCCAGCAGCTCTAGCGTTGGCTACACCTTC. V and J are TRBV28 and TRBJ1-2; D gene ambiguous. Germline assignment: CDR1 MDHEN and CDR2 SYDVKM. With 6 bases removed from V and 7 bases from J, the gap between germline ends came to 9 bases. CDR3 length: 11 amino acids.

The CDR3 reads CASSFPGQHEKAFF. The CDR3 nucleotides read TGTGCCAGTAGTTTTCCGGGACAGCACGAAAAAGCTTTCTTT. The V and J genes are TRBV19 and TRBJ1-1; 7 bases are shared with TRBD1. J was trimmed by 9 bases and V by 5 bases; bases with no gene match: 12. Germline V lookup: CDR1 LNHDA, CDR2 SQIVND (reference sequence). CDR3 length: 14 residues.

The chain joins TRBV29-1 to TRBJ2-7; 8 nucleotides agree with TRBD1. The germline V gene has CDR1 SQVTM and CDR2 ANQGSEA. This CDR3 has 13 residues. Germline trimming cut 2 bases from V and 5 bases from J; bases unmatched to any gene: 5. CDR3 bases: TGCAGCGTTGAAAGGGACAGGAGCAACGAGCAGTACTTC. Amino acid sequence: CSVERDRSNEQYF.

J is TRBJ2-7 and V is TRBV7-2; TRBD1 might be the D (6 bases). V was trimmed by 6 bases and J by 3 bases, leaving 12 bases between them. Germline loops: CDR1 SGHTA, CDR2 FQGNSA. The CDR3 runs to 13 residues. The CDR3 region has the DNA TGTGCCAGCAGTCATTCACAGGGCTACGAGCAGTACTTC. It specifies CASSHSQGYEQYF. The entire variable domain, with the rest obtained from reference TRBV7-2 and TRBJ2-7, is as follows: GAGVSQSPSNKVTEKGKDVELRCDPISGHTALYWYRQSLGQGLEFLIYFQGNSAPDKSGLPSDRFSAERTGGSVSTLTIQRTQQEDSAVYLCASSHSQGYEQYFGPGTRLTVT.

CDR3 DNA: TGTGCCATCAGTGAGTCGGGGCAGTCCCCCAATCAGCCCCAGCATTTT. Its protein is CAISESGQSPNQPQHF. V is TRBV10-3 and J is TRBJ1-5; D perhaps matches TRBD1 (5 bases). The length of the CDR3 is 16 residues. From germline, CDR1 is ENHRY and CDR2 SYGVKD. The V end was cut by 0 bases, the J end by 3 bases, with 12 bases between.

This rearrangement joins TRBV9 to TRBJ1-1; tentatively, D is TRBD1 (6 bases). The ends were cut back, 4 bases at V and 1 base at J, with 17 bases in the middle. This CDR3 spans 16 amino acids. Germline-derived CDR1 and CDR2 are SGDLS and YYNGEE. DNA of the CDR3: TGTGCCAGCAGCTTTGAAGGGGGATGGGAGAACACTGAAGCTTTCTTT. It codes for CASSFEGGWENTEAFF.

The CDR3 reads CASSLPGWGNTEAFF. The CDR3 coding sequence is TGCGCCAGCAGTTTGCCGGGGTGGGGCAACACTGAAGCTTTCTTT. The rearrangement uses TRBV5-1 and TRBJ1-1, with D perhaps matching TRBD1 (5 bases). The CDR3 extends over 15 amino acids. Germline lookup yields CDR1 SGHRS and CDR2 YFSETQ. V lost 5 bases to trimming and J lost 2 bases, with 16 bases between them. The variable domain in full, completed from reference TRBV5-1 and TRBJ1-1, reads KAGVTQTPRYLIKTRGQQVTLSCSPISGHRSVSWYQQTPGQGLQFLFEYFSETQRNKGNFPGRFSGRQFSNSRSEMNVSTLELGDSALYLCASSLPGWGNTEAFFGQGTRLTVV.

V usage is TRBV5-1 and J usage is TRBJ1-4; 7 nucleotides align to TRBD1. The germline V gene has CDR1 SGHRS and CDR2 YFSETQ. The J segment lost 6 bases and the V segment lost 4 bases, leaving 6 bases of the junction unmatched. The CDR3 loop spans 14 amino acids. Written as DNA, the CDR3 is TGCGCCAGCAGCGCCCCAGGGGGGGATGAAAAACTGTTTTTT. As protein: CASSAPGGDEKLFF. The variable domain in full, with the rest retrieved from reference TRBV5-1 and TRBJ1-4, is KAGVTQTPRYLIKTRGQQVTLSCSPISGHRSVSWYQQTPGQGLQFLFEYFSETQRNKGNFPGRFSGRQFSNSRSEMNVSTLELGDSALYLCASSAPGGDEKLFFGSGTQLSVL.

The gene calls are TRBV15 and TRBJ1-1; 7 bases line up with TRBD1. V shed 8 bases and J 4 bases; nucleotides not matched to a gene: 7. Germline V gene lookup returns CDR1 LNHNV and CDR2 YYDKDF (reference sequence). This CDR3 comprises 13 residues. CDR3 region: CATGTEVGTEAFF. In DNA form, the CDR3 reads TGTGCCACCGGGACAGAGGTCGGCACTGAAGCTTTCTTT.

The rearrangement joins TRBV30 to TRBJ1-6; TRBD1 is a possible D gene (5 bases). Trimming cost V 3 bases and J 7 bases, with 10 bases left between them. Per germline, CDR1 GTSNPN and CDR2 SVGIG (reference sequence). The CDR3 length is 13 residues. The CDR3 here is CAWRDSWNSPLHF. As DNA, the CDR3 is TGTGCCTGGAGAGACAGTTGGAATTCACCCCTCCACTTT.

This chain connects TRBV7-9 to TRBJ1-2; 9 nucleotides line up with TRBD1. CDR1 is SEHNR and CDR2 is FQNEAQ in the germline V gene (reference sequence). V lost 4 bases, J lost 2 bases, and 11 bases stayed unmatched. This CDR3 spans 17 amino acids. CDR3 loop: CASSSGTGRFLNYGYTF. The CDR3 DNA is TGTGCCAGCAGCTCGGGGACAGGGCGCTTCTTAAACTATGGCTACACCTTC.

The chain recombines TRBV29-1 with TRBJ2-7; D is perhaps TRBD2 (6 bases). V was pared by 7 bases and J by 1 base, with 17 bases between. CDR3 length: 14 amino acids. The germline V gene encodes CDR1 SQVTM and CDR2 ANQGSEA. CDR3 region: CSAFVGGRSYEQYF. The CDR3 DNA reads TGCAGCGCCTTTGTGGGGGGAAGGTCCTACGAGCAGTACTTC.

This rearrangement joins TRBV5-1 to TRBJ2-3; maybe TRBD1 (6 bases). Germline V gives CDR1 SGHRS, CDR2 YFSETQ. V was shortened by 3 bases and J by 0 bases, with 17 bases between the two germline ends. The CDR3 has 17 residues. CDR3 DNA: TGCGCCAGCAGCTGGACAGCCCCGAGTTCTAGCACAGATACGCAGTATTTT. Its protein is CASSWTAPSSSTDTQYF. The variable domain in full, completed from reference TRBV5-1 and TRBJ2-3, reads KAGVTQTPRYLIKTRGQQVTLSCSPISGHRSVSWYQQTPGQGLQFLFEYFSETQRNKGNFPGRFSGRQFSNSRSEMNVSTLELGDSALYLCASSWTAPSSSTDTQYFGPGTRLTVL.

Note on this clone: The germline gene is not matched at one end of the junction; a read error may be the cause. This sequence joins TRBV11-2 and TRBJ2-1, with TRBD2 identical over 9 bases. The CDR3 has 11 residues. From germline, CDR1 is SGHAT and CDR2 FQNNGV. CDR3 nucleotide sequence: TGTGCCAGCAGTGACCGACTAGCGGCTCTCTTC. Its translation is CASSDRLAALF.

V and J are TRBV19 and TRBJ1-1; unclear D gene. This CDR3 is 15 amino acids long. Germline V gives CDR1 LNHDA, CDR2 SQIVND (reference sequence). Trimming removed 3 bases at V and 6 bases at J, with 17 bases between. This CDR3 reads CASSMSSTSVAEAFF. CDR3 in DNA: TGTGCCAGTAGTATGTCATCCACTAGTGTCGCTGAAGCTTTCTTT.

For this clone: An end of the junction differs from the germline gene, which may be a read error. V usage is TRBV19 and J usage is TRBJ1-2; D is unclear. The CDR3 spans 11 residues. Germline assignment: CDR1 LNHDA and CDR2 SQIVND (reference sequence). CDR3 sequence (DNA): TGTGCCAGTAGTATAGATCGTCAGAGTTACTTC. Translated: CASSIDRQSYF.

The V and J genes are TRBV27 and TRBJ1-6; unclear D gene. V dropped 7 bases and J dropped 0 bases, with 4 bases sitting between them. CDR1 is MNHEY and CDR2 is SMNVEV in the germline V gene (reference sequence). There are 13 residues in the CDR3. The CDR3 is CASKSSYNSPLHF. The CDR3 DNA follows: TGTGCCAGCAAAAGCTCCTATAATTCACCCCTCCACTTT.

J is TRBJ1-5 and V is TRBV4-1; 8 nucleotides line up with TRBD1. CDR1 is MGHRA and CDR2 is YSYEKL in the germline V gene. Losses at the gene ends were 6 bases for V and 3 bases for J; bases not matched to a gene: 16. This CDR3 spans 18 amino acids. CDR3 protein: CASSQLFGQGRNNQPQHF. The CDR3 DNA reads TGCGCCAGCAGTCAACTATTCGGACAGGGAAGGAACAATCAGCCCCAGCATTTT.

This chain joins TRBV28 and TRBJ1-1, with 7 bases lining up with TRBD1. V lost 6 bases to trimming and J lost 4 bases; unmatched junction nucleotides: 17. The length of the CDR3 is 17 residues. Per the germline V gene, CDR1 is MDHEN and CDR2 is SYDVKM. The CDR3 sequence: CASRTRTGDGGSTEAFF. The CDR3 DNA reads TGTGCCAGCAGAACCAGGACAGGAGATGGTGGGAGCACTGAAGCTTTCTTT.

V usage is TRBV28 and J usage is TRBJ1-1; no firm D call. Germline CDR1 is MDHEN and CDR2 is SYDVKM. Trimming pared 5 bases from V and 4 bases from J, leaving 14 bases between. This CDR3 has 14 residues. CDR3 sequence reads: CASSPTGQRTEAFF. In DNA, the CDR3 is TGTGCCAGCAGTCCCACCGGGCAACGCACTGAAGCTTTCTTT.